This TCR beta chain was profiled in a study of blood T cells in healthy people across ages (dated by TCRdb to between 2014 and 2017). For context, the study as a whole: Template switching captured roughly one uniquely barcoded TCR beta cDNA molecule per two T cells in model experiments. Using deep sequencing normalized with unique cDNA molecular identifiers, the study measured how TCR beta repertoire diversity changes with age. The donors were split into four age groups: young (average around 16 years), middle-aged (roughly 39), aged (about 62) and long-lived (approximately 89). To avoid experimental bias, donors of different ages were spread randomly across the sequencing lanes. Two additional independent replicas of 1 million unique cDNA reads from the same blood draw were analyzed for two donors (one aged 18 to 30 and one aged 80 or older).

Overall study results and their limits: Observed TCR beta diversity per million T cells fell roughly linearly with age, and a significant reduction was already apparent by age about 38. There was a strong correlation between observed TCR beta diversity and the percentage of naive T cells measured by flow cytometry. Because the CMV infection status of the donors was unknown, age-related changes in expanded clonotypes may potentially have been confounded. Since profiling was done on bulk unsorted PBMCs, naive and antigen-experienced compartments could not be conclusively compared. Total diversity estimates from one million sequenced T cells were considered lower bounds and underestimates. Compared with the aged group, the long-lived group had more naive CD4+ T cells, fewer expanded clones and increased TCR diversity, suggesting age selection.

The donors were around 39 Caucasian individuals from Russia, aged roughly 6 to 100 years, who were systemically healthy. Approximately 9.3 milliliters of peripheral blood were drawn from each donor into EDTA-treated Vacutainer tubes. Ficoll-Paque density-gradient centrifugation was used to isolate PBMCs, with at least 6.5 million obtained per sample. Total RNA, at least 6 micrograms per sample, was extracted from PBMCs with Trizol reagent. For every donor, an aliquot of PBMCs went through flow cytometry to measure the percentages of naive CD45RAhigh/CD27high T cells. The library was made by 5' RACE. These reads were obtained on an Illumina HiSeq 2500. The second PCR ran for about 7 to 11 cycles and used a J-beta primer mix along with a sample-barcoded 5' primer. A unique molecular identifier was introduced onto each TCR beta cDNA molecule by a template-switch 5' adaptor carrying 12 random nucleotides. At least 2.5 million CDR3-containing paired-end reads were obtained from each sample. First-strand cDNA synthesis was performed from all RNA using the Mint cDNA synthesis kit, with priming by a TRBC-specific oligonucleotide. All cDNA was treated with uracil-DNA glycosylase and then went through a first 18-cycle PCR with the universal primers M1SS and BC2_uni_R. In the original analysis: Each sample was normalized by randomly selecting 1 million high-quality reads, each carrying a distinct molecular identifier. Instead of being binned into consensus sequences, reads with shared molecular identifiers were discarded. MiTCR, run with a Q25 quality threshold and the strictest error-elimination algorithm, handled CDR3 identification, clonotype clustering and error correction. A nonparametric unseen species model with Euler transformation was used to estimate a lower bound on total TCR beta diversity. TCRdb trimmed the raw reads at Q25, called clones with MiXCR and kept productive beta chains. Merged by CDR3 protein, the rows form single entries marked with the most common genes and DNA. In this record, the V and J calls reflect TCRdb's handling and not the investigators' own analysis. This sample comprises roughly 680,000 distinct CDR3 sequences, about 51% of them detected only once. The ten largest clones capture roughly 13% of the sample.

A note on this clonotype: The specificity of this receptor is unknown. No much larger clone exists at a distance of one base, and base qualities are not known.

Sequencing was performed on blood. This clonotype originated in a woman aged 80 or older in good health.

The CDR3 here reads CASSQDQGWGNNYGYTF. The DNA reads as follows: TGTGCCAGCAGCCAAGATCAAGGTTGGGGTAATAACTATGGCTACACCTTC. The chain uses TRBV3-1 and TRBJ1-2; the D segment cannot be called with confidence. The V end loses 0 bases and the J end loses 1 base, and a stretch of 15 bases separates them. The CDR3 measures 17 amino acids from cysteine to phenylalanine. Here the CDR3 DNA is all that survives: 51 bases in frame from base 1. As encoded in the germline V gene (reference sequence), CDR1 is LGHDT while CDR2 is YNNKEL.